This T cell receptor (beta chain) comes out of a study of T cell responses to AZD1222 COVID-19 vaccine. V trimming: 5 bases; J trimming: 7 bases; junction bases outside the gene matches: 5. The CDR3 covers 16 residues. Looked up from germline, CDR1 is MGHDK and CDR2 is SYGVNS. TCRdb keeps only in-frame clones here, not all; method: immunoSEQ multiplex PCR. Here the sample spans about 76,000 clones, roughly 80% being singletons. Concerning this clone: Its antigen remains unknown.

Study conclusions and caveats: Sampling that yielded the repertoires occurred only after the peak T cell response. Baseline antibody screening turned up just six or seven seropositive AZD1222 recipients. Spike-specific TCR breadth rose after two AZD1222 doses, and depth rose as well. Close to half of spike-specific TCRs reportedly recognize unmutated variant regions.

The receptor comes from an adult who received the MenACWY meningococcal vaccine as a control. The starting material was peripheral blood, obtained 28 days after the second dose of the MenACWY control vaccine. The chain carries TRBV25-1 and TRBJ2-2, with 15 bases that match TRBD2. The CDR3 is CASSPGTSGRNGELFF. The CDR3, as DNA: TGTGCCAGCAGTCCCGGGACTAGCGGGAGGAACGGGGAGCTGTTTTTT.